These 9 T cell receptor beta chains were all obtained from the same sample, sequenced in a study of CD8+ T cells in alopecia areata. cDNA reverse transcribed from extracted RNA served as the sequencing template. The assay was immunoSEQ multiplex PCR, and TCRdb's table has in-frame clones only and misses some. The profile shows 150,000 to 200,000 clones, approximately 65% of them singletons. This sample comprised CD8+ T cells sorted from blood, obtained at week 0. These receptors were collected from a human donor with alopecia areata.

This clone showed up just once. The rearrangement links TRBV6-5 to TRBJ2-7; no reliable D call. Trimming removed 7 bases from V and 4 bases from J, with 17 bases in between. The germline V gene has CDR1 MNHEY and CDR2 SVGAGI. The CDR3 contains 14 residues. CDR3 nucleotide sequence: TGTGCCAGCACCCACGCCAGTTACCCGTACGAGCAGTACTTC. This codes for CASTHASYPYEQYF.

The chain uses TRBV4-1 and TRBJ2-1; D unresolved. Germline assignment: CDR1 MGHRA and CDR2 YSYEKL. Trimming pared 1 base from V and 7 bases from J, leaving 8 bases between. This CDR3 contains 13 residues. In nucleotides, the CDR3 is TGCGCCAGCAGCCAAGGGTTTACGAATGAGCAGTTCTTC. This translates into CASSQGFTNEQFF.

The chain uses TRBV30 and TRBJ2-1; maybe TRBD2 (6 bases). The germline V and J ends were trimmed by 5 bases and 8 bases, with 16 bases remaining between them. The CDR3 sequence is 13 residues long. Germline V lookup: CDR1 GTSNPN, CDR2 SVGIG (reference sequence). Here the CDR3 DNA reads TGTGCCTGGGGGAGGCAGGGCGGGGATGAGCAGTTCTTC. This codes for CAWGRQGGDEQFF.

The CDR3 DNA reads as TGCGCCAGCAGCTTGGGAGCCTACAATGAGCAGTTCTTC. Its protein is CASSLGAYNEQFF. The genes are TRBV4-1 and TRBJ2-1; weak D call: TRBD2 (5 bases). Germline lookup yields CDR1 MGHRA and CDR2 YSYEKL. V was shortened by 5 bases and J by 2 bases, with 7 bases between the two germline ends. The CDR3 contains 13 residues.

This chain joins TRBV5-6 and TRBJ1-5, with D maybe TRBD1 (5 bases). The germline V and J ends were trimmed by 0 bases and 3 bases, with 7 bases remaining between them. Germline V gene lookup returns CDR1 SGHDT and CDR2 YYEEEE. The CDR3 loop spans 14 amino acids. In nucleotides, the CDR3 is TGTGCCAGCAGCTTGGGACAGTCCAATCAGCCCCAGCATTTT. This translates into CASSLGQSNQPQHF.

This clone was seen once. The chain couples TRBV29-1 to TRBJ2-3; D possibly corresponds to TRBD1 (6 bases). Trimming shortened V by 2 bases and J by 2 bases, and 11 bases separated the two germline ends. The CDR3 is 14 residues long. Germline V gene data show CDR1 as SQVTM and CDR2 as ANQGSEA. The CDR3 protein is CSVELDRVTDTQYF. In DNA, the CDR3 is TGCAGCGTTGAATTGGACAGAGTCACAGATACGCAGTATTTT.

The CDR3 reads CASSRITATNEKLFF. The CDR3, as DNA: TGTGCCAGCAGCCGAATAACCGCAACTAATGAAAAACTGTTTTTT. The rearrangement uses TRBV6-5 and TRBJ1-4; D unresolved. CDR3 size: 15 residues. Deletions cut 6 bases from V and 0 bases from J, with 11 bases between. Germline CDR1 reads MNHEY; CDR2 reads SVGAGI.

The rearrangement links TRBV29-1 to TRBJ1-1, with D possibly matching TRBD1 (5 bases). This CDR3 is built from 12 residues. The germline V gene has CDR1 SQVTM and CDR2 ANQGSEA. Between the trimmed V and J ends, which lost 7 bases and 2 bases, there was a span of 11 bases. The CDR3 sequence: CSAGRDNTEAFF. DNA for the CDR3: TGCAGCGCGGGGCGCGATAACACTGAAGCTTTCTTT.

The rearrangement joins TRBV23-1 to TRBJ2-2; 11 nucleotides align to TRBD1. TRBV23-1 is an open reading frame, and its role is uncertain. V was clipped by 2 bases and J by 6 bases; unmatched bases: 2. CDR3 size: 15 residues. Here the CDR3 reads CASSQPDRGPGELFF. DNA of the CDR3: TGCGCCAGCAGTCAACCGGACAGGGGGCCCGGGGAGCTGTTTTTT.